The sequence of this TCR beta chain was determined in a study of cytomegalovirus exposure and HLA in healthy donors. Primers included in the PCR were 60 Vbeta and 13 Jbeta primers. Clones were read by immunoSEQ multiplex PCR, and TCRdb kept only the in-frame ones, dropping some. The sample contains hundreds of thousands of clones, over 80% of which appear only once. The sequence came from a boy aged 2 to 10 in good health and CMV-seronegative. The sample comprised PBMCs.

The CDR3 DNA follows: TGTGCCAGCAGCGTAGACGTGAAGAGCTCCTACAATGAGCAGTTCTTC. Amino acids: CASSVDVKSSYNEQFF. V usage is TRBV9 and J usage is TRBJ2-1; no clear D gene. Deletions cut 0 bases from V and 0 bases from J, with 10 bases between. Germline V gives CDR1 SGDLS, CDR2 YYNGEE. The CDR3 is 16 residues long.